This T cell receptor (beta chain) was identified in a study of T cell repertoires in cytomegalovirus infection (dated by TCRdb to the late 2010s). Concerning the study at large: Donor HLA type was relevant to the analysis, because carriage of CMV infection together with the matching HLA type was indicated by public TCR beta signatures.

Results the study describes overall, beyond this receptor: Carriers of CMV infection plus the relevant HLA type were discriminated by the cumulative frequency of public TCR beta family members in the study cohort and in an independent roughly 340-donor cohort. The ex vivo response was dominated by HLA-C-restricted CMV-specific TCR beta clonotypes, which also provided the single most frequent clonotype in two of eight donors.

The table lists this clonotype with a few counts. The specificity of this receptor is unknown. No much larger clone exists at a distance of one base, and base qualities are not known. Inclusive of the bounding cysteine and phenylalanine, the CDR3 is 12 residues long. Only the CDR3 DNA stays, 36 bases, in frame from base 1. V drops 4 bases and J drops 6 bases, leaving 12 bases in between. The germline V gene provides CDR1 SQVTM and CDR2 ANQGSEA. Instrument used: Illumina HiSeq 1500. TCRdb took the public reads, trimmed them with fastp at Q25, ran MiXCR for clone calling and kept in-frame beta chains. Identical CDR3 proteins give one entry, which carries the most common genes and DNA. This sample has around 100,000 distinct CDR3 sequences in its table, and about 15% of those were observed once. The ten biggest clones cover approximately 7.6% of the sample.

The chain uses TRBV29-1 and TRBJ1-2; the D gene cannot be named for sure. The sequence derives from a human donor in good health (CMV status not recorded). Some clones in this sample may be carry-over from other donors' samples. Sequencing was performed on PBMCs. The sequenced DNA is TGCAGCGTTGTTTGGGGATTAAATGGCTACACCTTC. Its product reads: CSVVWGLNGYTF. With the portions outside the CDR3 filled from the reference TRBV29-1 and TRBJ1-2 genes, the complete variable region becomes SAVISQKPSRDICQRGTSLTIQCQVDSQVTMMFWYRQQPGQSLTLIATANQGSEATYESGFVIDKFPISRPNLTFSTLTVSNMSPEDSSIYLCSVVWGLNGYTFGSGTRLTVV.